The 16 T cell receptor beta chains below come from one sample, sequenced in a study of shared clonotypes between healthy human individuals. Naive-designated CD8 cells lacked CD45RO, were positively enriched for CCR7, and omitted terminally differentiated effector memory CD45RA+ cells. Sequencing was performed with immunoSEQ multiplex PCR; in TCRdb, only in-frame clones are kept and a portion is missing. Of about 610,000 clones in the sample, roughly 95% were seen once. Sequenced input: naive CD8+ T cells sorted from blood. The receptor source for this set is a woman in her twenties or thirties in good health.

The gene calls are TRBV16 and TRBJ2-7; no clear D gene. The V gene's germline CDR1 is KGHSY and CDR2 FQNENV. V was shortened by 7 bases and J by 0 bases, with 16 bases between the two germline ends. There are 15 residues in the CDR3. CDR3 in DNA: TGTGCCAGCACCCCGACTTCCCGTTCCTCCTACGAGCAGTACTTC. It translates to CASTPTSRSSYEQYF.

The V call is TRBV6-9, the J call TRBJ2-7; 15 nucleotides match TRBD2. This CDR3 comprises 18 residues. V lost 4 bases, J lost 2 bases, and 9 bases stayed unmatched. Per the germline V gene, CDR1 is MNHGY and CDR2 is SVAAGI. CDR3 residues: CASSSQGLAGGEPYEQYF. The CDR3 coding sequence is TGTGCCAGCAGTTCCCAGGGACTAGCGGGAGGTGAACCCTACGAGCAGTACTTC.

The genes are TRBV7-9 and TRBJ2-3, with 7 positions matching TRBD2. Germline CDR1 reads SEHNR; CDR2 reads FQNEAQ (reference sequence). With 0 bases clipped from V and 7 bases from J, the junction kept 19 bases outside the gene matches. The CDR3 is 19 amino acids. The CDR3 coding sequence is TGTGCCAGCAGCTTAGCGCTTGGGGCTAGCGGTCGGAGATCTTATACGCAGTATTTT. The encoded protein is CASSLALGASGRRSYTQYF. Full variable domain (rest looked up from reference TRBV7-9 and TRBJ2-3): DTGVSQNPRHKITKRGQNVTFRCDPISEHNRLYWYRQTLGQGPEFLTYFQNEAQLEKSRLLSDRFSAERPKGSFSTLEIQRTEQGDSAMYLCASSLALGASGRRSYTQYFGPGTRLTVL.

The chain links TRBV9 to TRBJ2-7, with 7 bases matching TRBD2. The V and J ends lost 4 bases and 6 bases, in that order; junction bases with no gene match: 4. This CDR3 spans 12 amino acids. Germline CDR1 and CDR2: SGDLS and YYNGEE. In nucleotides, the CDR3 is TGTGCCAGCAGCCGGCCGGGGGGCGAGCAGTACTTC. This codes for CASSRPGGEQYF.

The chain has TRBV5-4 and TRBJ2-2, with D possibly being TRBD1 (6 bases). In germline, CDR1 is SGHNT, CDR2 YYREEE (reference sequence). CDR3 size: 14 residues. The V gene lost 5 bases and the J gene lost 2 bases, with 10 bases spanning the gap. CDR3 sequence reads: CASRGTPNTGELFF. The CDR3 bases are TGTGCCAGCAGAGGGACACCTAACACCGGGGAGCTGTTTTTT.

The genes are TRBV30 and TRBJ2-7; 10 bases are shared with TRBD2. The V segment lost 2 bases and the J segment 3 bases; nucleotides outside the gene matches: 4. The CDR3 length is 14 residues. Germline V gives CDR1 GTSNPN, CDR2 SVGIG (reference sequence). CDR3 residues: CAWSLGLADYEQYF. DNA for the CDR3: TGTGCCTGGAGTCTCGGACTAGCGGACTACGAGCAGTACTTC.

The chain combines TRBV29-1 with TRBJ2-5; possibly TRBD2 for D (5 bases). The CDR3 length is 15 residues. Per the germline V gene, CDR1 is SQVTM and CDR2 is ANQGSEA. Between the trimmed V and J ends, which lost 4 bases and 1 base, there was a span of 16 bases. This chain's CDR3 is CSVVVPPGSQETQYF. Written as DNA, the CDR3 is TGCAGCGTTGTCGTCCCCCCGGGATCCCAAGAGACCCAGTACTTC.

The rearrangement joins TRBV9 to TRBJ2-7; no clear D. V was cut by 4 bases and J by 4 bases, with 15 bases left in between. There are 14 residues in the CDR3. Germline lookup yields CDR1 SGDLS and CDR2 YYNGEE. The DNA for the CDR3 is TGTGCCAGCAGCCCAATGACTGGGAATTACGAGCAGTACTTC. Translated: CASSPMTGNYEQYF. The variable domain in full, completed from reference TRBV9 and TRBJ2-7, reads DSGVTQTPKHLITATGQRVTLRCSPRSGDLSVYWYQQSLDQGLQFLIQYYNGEERAKGNILERFSAQQFPDLHSELNLSSLELGDSALYFCASSPMTGNYEQYFGPGTRLTVT.

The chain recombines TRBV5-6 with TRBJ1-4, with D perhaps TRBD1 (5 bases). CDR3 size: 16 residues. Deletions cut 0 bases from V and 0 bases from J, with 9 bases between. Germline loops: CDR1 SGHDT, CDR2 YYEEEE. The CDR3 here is CASSLGPGTTNEKLFF. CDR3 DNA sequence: TGTGCCAGCAGCTTGGGTCCAGGGACAACTAATGAAAAACTGTTTTTT.

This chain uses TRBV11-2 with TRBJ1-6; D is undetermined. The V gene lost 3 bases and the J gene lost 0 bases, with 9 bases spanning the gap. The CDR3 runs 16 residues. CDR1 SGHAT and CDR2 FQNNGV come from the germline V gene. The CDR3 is CASSFRTFSYNSPLHF. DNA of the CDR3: TGTGCCAGCAGCTTTCGGACTTTCTCCTATAATTCACCCCTCCACTTT. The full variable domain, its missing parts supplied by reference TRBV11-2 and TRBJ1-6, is EAGVAQSPRYKIIEKRQSVAFWCNPISGHATLYWYQQILGQGPKLLIQFQNNGVVDDSQLPKDRFSAERLKGVDSTLKIQPAKLEDSAVYLCASSFRTFSYNSPLHFGNGTRLTVT.

The CDR3, as DNA: TGTGCCAGCAGTTTACACAGCGAGCAGTACTTC. Amino acids: CASSLHSEQYF. This sequence joins TRBV28 and TRBJ2-7; D not certain. Looked up from germline, CDR1 is MDHEN and CDR2 is SYDVKM. Trimming pared 2 bases from V and 6 bases from J, leaving 5 bases between. CDR3 length equals 11 residues.

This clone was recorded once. The CDR3 protein is CASNDWTGGNSPLHF. DNA for the CDR3: TGTGCCAGTAATGACTGGACAGGCGGGAATTCACCCCTCCACTTT. This chain connects TRBV19 to TRBJ1-6; 7 bases are a match to TRBD1. After removal of 7 bases from V and 7 bases from J, the junction contained 10 bases not matched to a gene. The CDR3 is 15 residues long. Germline values: CDR1 LNHDA, CDR2 SQIVND (reference sequence).

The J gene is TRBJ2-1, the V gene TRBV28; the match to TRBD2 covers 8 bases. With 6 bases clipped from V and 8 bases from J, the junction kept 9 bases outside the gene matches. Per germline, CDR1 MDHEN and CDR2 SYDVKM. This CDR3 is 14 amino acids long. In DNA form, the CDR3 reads TGTGCCAGCAGCCCATTAACTAGCGGCTATGAGCAGTTCTTC. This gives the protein CASSPLTSGYEQFF.

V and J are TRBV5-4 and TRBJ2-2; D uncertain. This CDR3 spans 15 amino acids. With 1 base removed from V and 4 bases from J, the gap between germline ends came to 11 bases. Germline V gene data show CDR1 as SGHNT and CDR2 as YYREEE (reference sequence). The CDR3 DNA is TGTGCCAGCAGCTTGCATGGACCAGGCACCGGGGAGCTGTTTTTT. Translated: CASSLHGPGTGELFF.

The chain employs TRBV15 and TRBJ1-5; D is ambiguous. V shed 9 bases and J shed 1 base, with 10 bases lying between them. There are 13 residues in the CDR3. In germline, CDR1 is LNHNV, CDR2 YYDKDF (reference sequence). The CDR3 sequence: CATGEDSNQPQHF. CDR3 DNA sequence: TGTGCCACAGGCGAGGACAGCAATCAGCCCCAGCATTTT.

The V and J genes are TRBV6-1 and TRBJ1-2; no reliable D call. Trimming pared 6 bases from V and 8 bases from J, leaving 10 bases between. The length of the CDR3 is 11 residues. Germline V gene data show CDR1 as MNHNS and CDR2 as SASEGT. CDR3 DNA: TGTGCCAGCAGATCGGACTGGGGCTACACCTTC. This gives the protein CASRSDWGYTF.